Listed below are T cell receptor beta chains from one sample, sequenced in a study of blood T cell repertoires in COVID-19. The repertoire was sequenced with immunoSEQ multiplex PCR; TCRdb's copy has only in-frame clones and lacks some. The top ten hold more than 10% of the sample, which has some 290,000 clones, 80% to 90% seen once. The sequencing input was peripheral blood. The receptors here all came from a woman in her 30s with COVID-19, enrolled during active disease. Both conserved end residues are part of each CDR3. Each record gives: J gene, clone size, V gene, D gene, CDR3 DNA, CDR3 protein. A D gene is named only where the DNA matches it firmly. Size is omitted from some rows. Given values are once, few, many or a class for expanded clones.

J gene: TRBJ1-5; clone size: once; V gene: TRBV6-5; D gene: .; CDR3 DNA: TGTGCCAGCTTGCTCCCTGAGTTTAATCAGCCCCAGCATTTT; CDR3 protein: CASLLPEFNQPQHF
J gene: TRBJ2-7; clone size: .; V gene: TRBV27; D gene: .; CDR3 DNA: TGTGCCAGCAGTCTAACAGGGTTTGCCTACGAGCAGTACTTC; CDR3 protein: CASSLTGFAYEQYF
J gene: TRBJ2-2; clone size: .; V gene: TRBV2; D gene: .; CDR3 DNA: TGTGCCAGCATGGCAGGGGTAAACACCGGGGAGCTGTTTTTT; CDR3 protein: CASMAGVNTGELFF
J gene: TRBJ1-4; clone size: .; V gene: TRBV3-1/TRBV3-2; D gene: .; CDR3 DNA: TGTGCCAGCAGCCAAAATAATAATGAAAAACTGTTTTTT; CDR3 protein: CASSQNNNEKLFF
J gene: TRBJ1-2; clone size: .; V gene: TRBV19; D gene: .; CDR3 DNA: TGTGCCAGTAGTACCCTAAGTGGGGCTAATGGCTACACCTTC; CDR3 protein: CASSTLSGANGYTF
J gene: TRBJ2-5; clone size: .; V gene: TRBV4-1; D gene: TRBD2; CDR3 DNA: TGCGCCAGCAGCCAAGATCCGCTAGCGGTTTACCAAGAGACCCAGTACTTC; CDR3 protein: CASSQDPLAVYQETQYF
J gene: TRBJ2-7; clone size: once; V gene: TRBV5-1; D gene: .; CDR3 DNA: TGCGCCAGACCCACTAACTACGAGCAGTACTTC; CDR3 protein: CARPTNYEQYF
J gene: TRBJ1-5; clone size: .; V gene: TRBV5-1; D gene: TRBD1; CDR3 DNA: TGCGCCAGCAGCCCGGGACAGGGAGGGAATTATAGCAATCAGCCCCAGCATTTT; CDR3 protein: CASSPGQGGNYSNQPQHF
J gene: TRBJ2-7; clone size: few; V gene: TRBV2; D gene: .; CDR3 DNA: TGTGCCAGCAGTGAAGCCGGGTTCTACGAGCAGTACTTC; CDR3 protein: CASSEAGFYEQYF
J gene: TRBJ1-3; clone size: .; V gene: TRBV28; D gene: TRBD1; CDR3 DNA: TGTGCCAGCAGTACACGAACAGGGGGCTCTGGAAACACCATATATTTT; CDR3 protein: CASSTRTGGSGNTIYF
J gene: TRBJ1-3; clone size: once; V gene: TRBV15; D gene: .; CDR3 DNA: TGTGCCACCAGCAGAGATTTAAGGGGCTCTGGAAACACCATATATTTT; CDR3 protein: CATSRDLRGSGNTIYF
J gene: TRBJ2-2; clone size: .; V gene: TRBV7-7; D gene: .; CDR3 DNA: TGTGCCAGCAGCGCCATTGAGAACGGCGGGGAGCTGTTTTTT; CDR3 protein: CASSAIENGGELFF
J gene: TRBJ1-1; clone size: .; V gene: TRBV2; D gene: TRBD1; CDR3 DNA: TGTGCCAGCAGCTACAGGGGGCAGGGGAACACTGAAGCTTTCTTT; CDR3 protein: CASSYRGQGNTEAFF
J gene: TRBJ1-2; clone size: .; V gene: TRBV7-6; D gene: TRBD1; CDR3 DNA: TGTGCCAGCAGCCCCCGTAGACCCGGACAGGGAGGTAACTATGGCTACACCTTC; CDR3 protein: CASSPRRPGQGGNYGYTF
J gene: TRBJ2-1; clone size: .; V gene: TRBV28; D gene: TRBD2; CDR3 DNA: TGTGCCAGCAGTTTGCTCCTAGCGGGAAGAGTCAATGAGCAGTTCTTC; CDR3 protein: CASSLLLAGRVNEQFF
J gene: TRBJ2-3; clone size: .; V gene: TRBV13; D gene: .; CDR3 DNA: TGTGCCAGCAGCCAAGGGGCTCCCAGCACAGATACGCAGTATTTT; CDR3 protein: CASSQGAPSTDTQYF
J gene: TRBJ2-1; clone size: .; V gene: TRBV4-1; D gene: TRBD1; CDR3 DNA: TGCGCCAGCAGCCCGTCCCGGACAGGGGGACAATACAATGAGCAGTTCTTC; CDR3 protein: CASSPSRTGGQYNEQFF
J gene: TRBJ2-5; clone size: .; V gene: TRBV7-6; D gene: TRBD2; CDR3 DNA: TGTGCCAGCATCCCGACTAGCGGGGGCCCCGGAGAGACCCAGTACTTC; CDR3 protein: CASIPTSGGPGETQYF
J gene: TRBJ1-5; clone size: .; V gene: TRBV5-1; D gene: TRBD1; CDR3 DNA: TGCGCCAGCGATCGACAGGGTCGGTGGCAGCCCCAGCATTTT; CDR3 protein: CASDRQGRWQPQHF
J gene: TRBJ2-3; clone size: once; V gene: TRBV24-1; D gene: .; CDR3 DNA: TGTGCCACCAGTGAAAGGCAGGGTGTCACAGATACGCAGTATTTT; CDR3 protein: CATSERQGVTDTQYF
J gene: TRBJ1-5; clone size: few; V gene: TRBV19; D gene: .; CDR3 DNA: TGTGCCAGTAGTCCGTGGGGGGGAGGGGATCAGCCCCAGCATTTT; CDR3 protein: CASSPWGGGDQPQHF
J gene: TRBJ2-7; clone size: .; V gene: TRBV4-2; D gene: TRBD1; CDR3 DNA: TGTGCCAGCAGCCCACCGGGACAGGGGTCCTACGAGCAGTACTTC; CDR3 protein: CASSPPGQGSYEQYF
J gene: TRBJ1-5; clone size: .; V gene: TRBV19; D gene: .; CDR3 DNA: TGTGCCAGTAAATCTTCAGCAGGGCAGCCCCAGCATTTT; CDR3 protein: CASKSSAGQPQHF
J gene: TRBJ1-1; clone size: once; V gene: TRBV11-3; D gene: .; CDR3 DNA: TGTGCCAGCAGCTTAGTGAGGAACACTGAAGCTTTCTTT; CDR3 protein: CASSLVRNTEAFF
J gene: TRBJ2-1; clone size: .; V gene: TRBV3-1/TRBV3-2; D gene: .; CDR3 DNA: TGTGCCAGCAGCCAAGGGGCAGGAAGCCAATTCTTC; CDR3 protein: CASSQGAGSQFF
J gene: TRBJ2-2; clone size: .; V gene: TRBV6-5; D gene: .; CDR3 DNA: TGTGCCAGCAGGTGGGGAGAGAACACCGGGGAGCTGTTTTTT; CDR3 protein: CASRWGENTGELFF
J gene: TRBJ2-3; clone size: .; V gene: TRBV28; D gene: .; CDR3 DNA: TGTGCCAGCAGTCCTACAGGGTCCCCAGATACGCAGTATTTT; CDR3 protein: CASSPTGSPDTQYF
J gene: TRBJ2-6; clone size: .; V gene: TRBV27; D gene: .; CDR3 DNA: TGTGCCAGCAGTTTGCGTGGGGCCAACGTCCTGACTTTC; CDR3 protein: CASSLRGANVLTF
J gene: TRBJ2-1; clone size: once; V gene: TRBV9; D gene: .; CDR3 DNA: TGTGCCAGCAGCCCTCCGGGACTCCCTTACAATGAGCAGTTCTTC; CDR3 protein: CASSPPGLPYNEQFF
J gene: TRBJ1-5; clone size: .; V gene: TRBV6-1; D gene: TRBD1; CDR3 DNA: TGTGCCAGCAGTGACCAGGGGGCGCGACAGCCCCAGCATTTT; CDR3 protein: CASSDQGARQPQHF
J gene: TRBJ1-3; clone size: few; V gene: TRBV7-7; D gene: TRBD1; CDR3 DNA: TGTGCCAGCAGCCCGGACAGGGGAAACACCATATATTTT; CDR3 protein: CASSPDRGNTIYF
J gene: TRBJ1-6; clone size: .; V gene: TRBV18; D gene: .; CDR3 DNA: TGTGCCAGCTCACCCTCGGGGAATAATTCACCCCTCCACTTT; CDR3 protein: CASSPSGNNSPLHF
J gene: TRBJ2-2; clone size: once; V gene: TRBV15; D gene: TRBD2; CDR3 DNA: TGTGCCACCAGCAGGCAACGGGACTACATGACCGGGGAGCTGTTTTTT; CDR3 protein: CATSRQRDYMTGELFF
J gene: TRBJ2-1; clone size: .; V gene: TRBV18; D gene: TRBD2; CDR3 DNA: TGTGCCAGCTCACCCAAGCGGGGGGGATCAAATGAGCAGTTCTTC; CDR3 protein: CASSPKRGGSNEQFF
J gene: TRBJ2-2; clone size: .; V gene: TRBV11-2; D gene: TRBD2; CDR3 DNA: TGTGCCAGCAGCCTACTAGCGGGGGGGTCCCGTCCCGGGGAGCTGTTTTTT; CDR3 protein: CASSLLAGGSRPGELFF
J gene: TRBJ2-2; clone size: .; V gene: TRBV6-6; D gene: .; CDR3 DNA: TGTGCCAGCGAGAGGGAAGGCGGGGAGCTGTTTTTT; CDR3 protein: CASEREGGELFF
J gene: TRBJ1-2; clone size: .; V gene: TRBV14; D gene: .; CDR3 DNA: TGTGCCAGCAGCCAAGATGCGTTCCACTATGGCTACACCTTC; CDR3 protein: CASSQDAFHYGYTF
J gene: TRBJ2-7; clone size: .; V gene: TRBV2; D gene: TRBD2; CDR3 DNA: TGTGCCAGCAGTTTCGAGACGTCCCCCTCCTCTAGCGGGGGGCTCGAGCAGTACTTC; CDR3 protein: CASSFETSPSSSGGLEQYF
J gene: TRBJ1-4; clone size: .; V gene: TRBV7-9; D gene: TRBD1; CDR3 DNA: TGTGCCAGTTCCCCAGGGGGCGCGGCTAATGAAAAACTGTTTTTT; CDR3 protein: CASSPGGAANEKLFF